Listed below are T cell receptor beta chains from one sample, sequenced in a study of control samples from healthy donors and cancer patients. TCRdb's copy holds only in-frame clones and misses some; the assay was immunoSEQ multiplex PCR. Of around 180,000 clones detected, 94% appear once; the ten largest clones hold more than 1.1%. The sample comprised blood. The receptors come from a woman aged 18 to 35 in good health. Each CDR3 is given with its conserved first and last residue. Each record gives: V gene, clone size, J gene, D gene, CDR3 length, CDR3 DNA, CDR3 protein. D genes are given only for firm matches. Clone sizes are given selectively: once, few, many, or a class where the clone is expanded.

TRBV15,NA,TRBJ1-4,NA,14,TGTGCCACCAGCAGAGATCTCAGGAATGAAAAACTGTTTTTT,CATSRDLRNEKLFF
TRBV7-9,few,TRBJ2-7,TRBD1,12,TGTGCCACCACAACCGACAGGGACGAGCAGTACTTC,CATTTDRDEQYF
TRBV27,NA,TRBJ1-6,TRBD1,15,TGTGCCAGCAGTTTAAGGTCCGGGACAGGGGGCACCCTCCACTTT,CASSLRSGTGGTLHF
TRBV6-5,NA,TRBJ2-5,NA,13,TGTGCCAGCAGTTACGGGAGTCAAGAGACCCAGTACTTC,CASSYGSQETQYF
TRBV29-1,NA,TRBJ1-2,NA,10,TGCAGCGTTGCGGGGGATGGCTACACCTTC,CSVAGDGYTF
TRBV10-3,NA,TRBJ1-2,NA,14,TGTGCCATCAGTGAAGGGGGGCGCGGCTATGGCTACACCTTC,CAISEGGRGYGYTF
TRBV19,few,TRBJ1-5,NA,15,TGTGCCAGTAGTATTGTGGGGCCAGGTGGTCAGCCCCAGCATTTT,CASSIVGPGGQPQHF
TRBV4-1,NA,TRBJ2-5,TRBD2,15,TGCGCCAGCAGCCAGGGTAGCGGGGGCCCAGAGACCCAGTACTTC,CASSQGSGGPETQYF
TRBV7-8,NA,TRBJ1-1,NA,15,TGTGCCAGCAGCTTAGCAGAGTACATGAACACTGAAGCTTTCTTT,CASSLAEYMNTEAFF
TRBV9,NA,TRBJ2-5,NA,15,TGTGCCAGCAGCGTAGCTTCAGGGTACCGGGAGACCCAGTACTTC,CASSVASGYRETQYF
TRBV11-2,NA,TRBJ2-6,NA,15,TGTGCCAGCAGCCCTGGGGTGTCTGGGGCCAACGTCCTGACTTTC,CASSPGVSGANVLTF
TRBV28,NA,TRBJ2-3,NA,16,TGTGCCAGCAGTCCCACCTCGGGCAGGGTATGGGATACGCAGTATTTT,CASSPTSGRVWDTQYF
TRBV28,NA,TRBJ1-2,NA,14,TGTGCCAGCAGTTTATTGGCCAGAAACTATGGCTACACCTTC,CASSLLARNYGYTF
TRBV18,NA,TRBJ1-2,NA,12,TGTGCCAGCTCACCGACTCTGGATGGCTACACCTTC,CASSPTLDGYTF
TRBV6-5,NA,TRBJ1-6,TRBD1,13,TGTGCCAGCAGCGACAGGGGGAAATCACCCCTCCACTTT,CASSDRGKSPLHF
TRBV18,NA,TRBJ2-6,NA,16,TGTGCCAGCTCACCACCTTACAGGGCTGGGGCCAACGTCCTGACTTTC,CASSPPYRAGANVLTF
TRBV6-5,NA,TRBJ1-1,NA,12,TGTGCCAGCAGCCGGGACAAGGGGAGGGCTTTCTTT,CASSRDKGRAFF
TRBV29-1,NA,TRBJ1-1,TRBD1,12,TGCAGCGTTAGTGGACAGGGGGCTGAAGCTTTCTTT,CSVSGQGAEAFF
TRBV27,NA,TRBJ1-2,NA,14,TGTGCCAGCAGTGCGTATCGGGGGGAATATGGCTACACCTTC,CASSAYRGEYGYTF
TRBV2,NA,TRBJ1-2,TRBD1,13,TGTGCCAGCAGTCGACAGGGGAACTATGGCTACACCTTC,CASSRQGNYGYTF
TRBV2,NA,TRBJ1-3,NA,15,TGTGCCAGCAGGGAGGCAGGAGGCTCTGGAAGCACCATATATTTT,CASREAGGSGSTIYF
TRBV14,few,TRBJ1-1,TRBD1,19,TGTGCCAGCAGCCAAAGGATTGGAGGGACAGGGGGCTTCGGCACTGAAGCTTTCTTT,CASSQRIGGTGGFGTEAFF
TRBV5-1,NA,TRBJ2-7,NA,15,TGCGCCAGCAGCTTGGGGCAGGGATACGTCAACGAGCAGTACTTC,CASSLGQGYVNEQYF
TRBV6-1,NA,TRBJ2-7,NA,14,TGTGCCAGCAGTGAAGCCCGGGGCTTCTACGAGCAGTACTTC,CASSEARGFYEQYF
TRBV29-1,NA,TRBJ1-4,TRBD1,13,TGCAGCGTGGGACAGGACCTTAATGAAAAACTGTTTTTT,CSVGQDLNEKLFF
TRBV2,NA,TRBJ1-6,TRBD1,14,TGTGCCAGCAGTCCGGGACAGGGGTACTCACCCCTCCACTTT,CASSPGQGYSPLHF
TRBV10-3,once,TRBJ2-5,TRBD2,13,TGTGCCATCAGTGACCTAGCGGGGGAGACCCAGTACTTC,CAISDLAGETQYF
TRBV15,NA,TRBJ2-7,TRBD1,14,TGTGCCACCAGCGCCGGGACAGGGGACCACGAGCAGTACTTC,CATSAGTGDHEQYF
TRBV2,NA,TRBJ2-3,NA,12,TGTGCCAGCAGTGTAGGAGGGTATCAGCCGTATTTT,CASSVGGYQPYF
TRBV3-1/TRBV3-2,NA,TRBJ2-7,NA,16,TGTGCCAGCAACCAAGATAGGGACGGAGATAACTACGAGCAGTACTTC,CASNQDRDGDNYEQYF
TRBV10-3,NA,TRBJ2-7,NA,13,TGTGCCATCAGTGCTGGGGATTCGAACGAGCAGTACTTC,CAISAGDSNEQYF
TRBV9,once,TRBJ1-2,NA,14,TGTGCCAGCAGCCCTGACAGATTCCCCTATGGCTACACCTTC,CASSPDRFPYGYTF
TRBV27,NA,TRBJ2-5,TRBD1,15,TGTGCCAGCAGTTACGCCCCGACAGGGGGCTCAACCCAGTACTTC,CASSYAPTGGSTQYF
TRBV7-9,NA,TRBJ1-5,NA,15,TGTGCCAGCAGCCCCTTCGGGGGTAGCAATCAGCCCCAGCATTTT,CASSPFGGSNQPQHF
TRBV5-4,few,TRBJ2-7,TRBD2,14,TGTGCCAGCAGCTCCCAGCGGGAACGGAACGAGCAGTACTTC,CASSSQRERNEQYF
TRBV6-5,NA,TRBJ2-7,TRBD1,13,TGTGCCAGCAGAGGGACAGGGGCCTACGAGCAGTACTTC,CASRGTGAYEQYF
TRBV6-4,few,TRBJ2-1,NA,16,TGTGCCAGCAGCCCCGGGCGGTTTCGCTCCTACAATGAGCAGTTCTTC,CASSPGRFRSYNEQFF
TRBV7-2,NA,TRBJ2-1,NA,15,TGTGCCAGCAGCCGGGACTTCGGTTCAGAGAATGAGCAGTTCTTC,CASSRDFGSENEQFF
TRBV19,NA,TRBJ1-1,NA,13,TGTGCCAGTAAGGGCACAGGGTGGACTGAAGCTTTCTTT,CASKGTGWTEAFF
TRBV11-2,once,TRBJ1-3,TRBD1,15,TGTGCCAGCAGCTCTAGGGGGCTTCCCGGAAACACCATATATTTT,CASSSRGLPGNTIYF
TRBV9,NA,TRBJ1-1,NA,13,TGTGCCAGCAGCACTTCAACGAACACTGAAGCTTTCTTT,CASSTSTNTEAFF
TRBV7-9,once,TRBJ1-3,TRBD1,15,TGTGCCAGCAGCCTACGGGACAGAGAAGGAAACACCATATATTTT,CASSLRDREGNTIYF